The next 10 T cell receptor beta chains were all read from a single sample in a study of OX40 agonist ivuxolimab in advanced cancers. TCRdb keeps only in-frame clones here, not all; method: immunoSEQ multiplex PCR. The sample carries some 38,000 clones, 80% to 90% recorded once. Material: CD4+ or CD8+ T cells sorted from blood, obtained in a trial of the OX40 agonist ivuxolimab. Receptor source: an adult with an advanced solid tumor such as melanoma, head and neck, liver or kidney cancer.

V and J are TRBV25-1 and TRBJ2-7; 7 bases map to TRBD1. Germline trimming cut 10 bases from V and 4 bases from J; bases unmatched to any gene: 10. The CDR3 is 13 residues long. Germline V gene data show CDR1 as MGHDK and CDR2 as SYGVNS. In DNA form, the CDR3 reads TGTGCCACCCACGGACAGGTGGGGTACGAGCAGTACTTC. Protein: CATHGQVGYEQYF.

The chain links TRBV27 to TRBJ2-7; maybe TRBD1 (6 bases). The germline V gene has CDR1 MNHEY and CDR2 SMNVEV (reference sequence). V dropped 3 bases and J dropped 4 bases, with 10 bases sitting between them. The CDR3 spans 13 residues. The CDR3 spells CASSFGDNYEQYF. The CDR3 DNA reads TGTGCCAGCAGTTTCGGGGACAATTACGAGCAGTACTTC.

The chain has TRBV6-6 and TRBJ2-7; D may be TRBD1 (5 bases). The V end was cut by 2 bases, the J end by 6 bases, with 11 bases between. The CDR3 loop spans 13 amino acids. Germline CDR1 and CDR2: MNHNY and SVGAGI (reference sequence). The chain's CDR3 is CASSYVLGAEQYF. CDR3 in DNA: TGTGCCAGCAGTTACGTGTTAGGGGCCGAGCAGTACTTC.

The CDR3 sequence is CASSIPWGQGNYGYTF. The CDR3 DNA reads TGTGCCAGCAGTATTCCTTGGGGACAGGGGAACTATGGCTACACCTTC. The rearrangement links TRBV5-6 to TRBJ1-2, with 10 nucleotides matching TRBD1. V lost 5 bases and J lost 2; bases outside the gene matches: 9. The CDR3 runs to 16 residues. CDR1 SGHDT and CDR2 YYEEEE come from the germline V gene.

This clone was found once. This chain joins TRBV5-6 and TRBJ2-7; D may be TRBD2 (5 bases). Germline V lookup: CDR1 SGHDT, CDR2 YYEEEE. The CDR3 sequence is 15 residues long. Trimming stripped 4 bases from V and 6 bases from J, with 20 bases between. The CDR3 spells CASSTDLADPSEQYF. The CDR3 DNA reads TGTGCCAGCAGCACGGACCTAGCCGACCCCAGCGAGCAGTACTTC.

The chain is built from TRBV5-4 and TRBJ2-5; TRBD2 is a possible D gene (5 bases). The V and J ends lost 3 bases and 5 bases respectively, with 20 bases between them. Per germline, CDR1 SGHNT and CDR2 YYREEE (reference sequence). The CDR3 has 16 residues. The CDR3 DNA is TGTGCCAGCAGCTCCCTCACGACCGGACTCGGGGAGACCCAGTACTTC. This sequence encodes CASSSLTTGLGETQYF.

The chain links TRBV7-6 to TRBJ2-1, with 9 bases aligning to TRBD1. Germline V gene sequence: CDR1 SGHVS, CDR2 FNYEAQ. The V and J ends lost 8 bases and 5 bases, in that order; junction bases with no gene match: 13. The length of the CDR3 is 16 residues. DNA of the CDR3: TGTGCCAGCTACCCCCTCGGGACAGGGAACCACAATGAGCAGTTCTTC. Translated: CASYPLGTGNHNEQFF.

The rearrangement links TRBV11-3 to TRBJ2-5; tentatively, D is TRBD2 (5 bases). Trimming shortened V by 4 bases and J by 4 bases, and 19 bases separated the two germline ends. The CDR3 extends over 16 amino acids. Germline CDR1 and CDR2: SGHNT and YENEEA. This chain's CDR3 is CASSSHRTDSGETQYF. CDR3 nucleotide sequence: TGTGCCAGCAGCTCGCACCGGACGGACTCGGGAGAGACCCAGTACTTC.

The V gene is TRBV27, the J gene TRBJ2-7; the match to TRBD2 covers 11 bases. CDR1 is MNHEY, CDR2 SMNVEV, per germline (reference sequence). The CDR3 has 15 amino acids. Trimming cost V 2 bases and J 8 bases; bases outside gene matches: 8. As DNA, the CDR3 is TGTGCCAGCAGTTTAAATGGTAGCGGGGGGGCAAAGCAGTACTTC. Protein sequence: CASSLNGSGGAKQYF.

In its sample, this clone was seen a few times. The chain employs TRBV6-5 and TRBJ1-2; D is uncertain. CDR1 MNHEY and CDR2 SVGAGI come from the germline V gene. Trimming removed 2 bases at V and 8 bases at J, with 3 bases between. The CDR3 has 10 amino acids. The CDR3 coding sequence is TGTGCCAGCAGTTACGGGGGCTACACCTTC. It encodes CASSYGGYTF.